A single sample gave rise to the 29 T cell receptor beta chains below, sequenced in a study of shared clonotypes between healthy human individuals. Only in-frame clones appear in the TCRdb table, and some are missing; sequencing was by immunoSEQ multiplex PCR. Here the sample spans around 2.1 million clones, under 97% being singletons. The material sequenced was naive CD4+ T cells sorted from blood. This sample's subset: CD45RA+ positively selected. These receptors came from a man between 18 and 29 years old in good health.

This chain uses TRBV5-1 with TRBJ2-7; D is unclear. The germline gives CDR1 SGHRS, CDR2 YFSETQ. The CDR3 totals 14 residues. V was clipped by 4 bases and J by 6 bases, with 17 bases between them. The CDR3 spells CASSTPSPRTEQYF. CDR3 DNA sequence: TGCGCCAGCAGCACCCCCTCCCCGCGGACCGAGCAGTACTTC.

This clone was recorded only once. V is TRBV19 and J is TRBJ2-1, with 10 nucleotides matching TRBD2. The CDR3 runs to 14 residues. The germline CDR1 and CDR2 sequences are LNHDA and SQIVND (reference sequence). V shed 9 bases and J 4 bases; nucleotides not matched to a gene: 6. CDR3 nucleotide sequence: TGTGCCAGCCCGGGACTAGCGATATACAATGAGCAGTTCTTC. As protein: CASPGLAIYNEQFF.

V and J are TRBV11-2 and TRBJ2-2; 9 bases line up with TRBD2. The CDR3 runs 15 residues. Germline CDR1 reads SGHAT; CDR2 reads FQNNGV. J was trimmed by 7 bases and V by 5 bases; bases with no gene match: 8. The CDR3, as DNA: TGTGCCAGCAGCCCCTTACTAGCGGGTATCGGGGAGCTGTTTTTT. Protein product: CASSPLLAGIGELFF.

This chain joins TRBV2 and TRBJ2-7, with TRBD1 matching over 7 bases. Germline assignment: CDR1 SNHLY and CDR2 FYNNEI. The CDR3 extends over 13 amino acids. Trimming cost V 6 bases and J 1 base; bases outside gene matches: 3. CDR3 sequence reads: CASSSGQSYEQYF. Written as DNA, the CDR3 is TGTGCCAGCAGCTCGGGACAGTCCTACGAGCAGTACTTC.

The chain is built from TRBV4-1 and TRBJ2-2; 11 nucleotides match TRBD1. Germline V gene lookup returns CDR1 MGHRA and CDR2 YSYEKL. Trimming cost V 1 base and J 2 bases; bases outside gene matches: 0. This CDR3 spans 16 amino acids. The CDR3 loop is CASSQGTGGNTGELFF. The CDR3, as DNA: TGCGCCAGCAGCCAAGGGACAGGGGGCAACACCGGGGAGCTGTTTTTT.

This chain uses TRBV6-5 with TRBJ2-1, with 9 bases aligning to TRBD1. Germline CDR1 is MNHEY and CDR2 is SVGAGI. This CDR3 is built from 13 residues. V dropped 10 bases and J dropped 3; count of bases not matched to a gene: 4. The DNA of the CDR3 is TGTGCCACCCGACAGGGGGGCTACAATGAGCAGTTCTTC. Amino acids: CATRQGGYNEQFF.

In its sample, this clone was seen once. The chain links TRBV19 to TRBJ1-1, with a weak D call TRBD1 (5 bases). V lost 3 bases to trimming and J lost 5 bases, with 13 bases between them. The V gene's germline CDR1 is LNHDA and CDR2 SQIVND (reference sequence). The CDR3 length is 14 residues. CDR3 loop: CASSIKGDGTEAFF. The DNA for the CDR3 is TGTGCCAGTAGTATTAAAGGGGATGGGACTGAAGCTTTCTTT.

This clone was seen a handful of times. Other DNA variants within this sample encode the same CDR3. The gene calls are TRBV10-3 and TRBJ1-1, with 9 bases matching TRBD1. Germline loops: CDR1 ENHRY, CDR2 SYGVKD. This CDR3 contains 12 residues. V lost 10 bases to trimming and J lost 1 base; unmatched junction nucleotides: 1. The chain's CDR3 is CATGQGNTEAFF. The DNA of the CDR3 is TGTGCCACGGGACAGGGGAACACTGAAGCTTTCTTT.

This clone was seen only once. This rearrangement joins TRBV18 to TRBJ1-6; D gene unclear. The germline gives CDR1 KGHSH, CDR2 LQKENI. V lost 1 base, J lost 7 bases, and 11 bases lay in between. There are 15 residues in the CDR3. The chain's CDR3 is CASSPRSEQNSPLHF. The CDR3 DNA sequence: TGTGCCAGCTCACCACGGTCGGAACAGAATTCACCCCTCCACTTT.

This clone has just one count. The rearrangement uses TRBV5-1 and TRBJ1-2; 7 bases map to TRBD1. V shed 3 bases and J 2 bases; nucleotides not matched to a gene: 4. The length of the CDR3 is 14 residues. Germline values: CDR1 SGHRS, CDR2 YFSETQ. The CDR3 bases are TGCGCCAGCAGCTCGGAACAGGGGAACTATGGCTACACCTTC. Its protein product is CASSSEQGNYGYTF.

CDR3 sequence (DNA): TGTGCCAGCAGCTTGTACCGCGGAAGCTCCTACGAGCAGTACTTC. It yields the protein CASSLYRGSSYEQYF. This rearrangement joins TRBV7-9 to TRBJ2-7; no reliable D call. This CDR3 contains 15 residues. Trimming pared 3 bases from V and 0 bases from J, leaving 12 bases between. CDR1 and CDR2 from the germline V gene are SEHNR and FQNEAQ (reference sequence).

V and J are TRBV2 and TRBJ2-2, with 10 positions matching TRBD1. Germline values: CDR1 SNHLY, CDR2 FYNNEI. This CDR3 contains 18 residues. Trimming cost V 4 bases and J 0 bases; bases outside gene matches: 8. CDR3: CASSGQGAGGSNTGELFF. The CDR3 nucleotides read TGTGCCAGCAGTGGACAGGGGGCAGGCGGATCGAACACCGGGGAGCTGTTTTTT.

CDR3 amino acids: CASSYRRGGRNEQFF. Written as DNA, the CDR3 is TGTGCCAGCAGCTACCGGAGGGGGGGGAGGAATGAGCAGTTCTTC. This rearrangement joins TRBV6-6 to TRBJ2-1, with TRBD2 as a possible D gene (7 bases). The length of the CDR3 is 15 residues. V lost 6 bases, J lost 7 bases, and 19 bases lay in between. Germline V lookup: CDR1 MNHNY, CDR2 SVGAGI (reference sequence).

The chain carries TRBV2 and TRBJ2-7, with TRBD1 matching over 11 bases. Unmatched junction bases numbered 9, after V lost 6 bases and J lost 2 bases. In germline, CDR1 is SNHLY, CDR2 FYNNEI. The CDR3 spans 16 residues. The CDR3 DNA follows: TGTGCCAGCAGCAAGGACAGGGGGCTTCAAACCTACGAGCAGTACTTC. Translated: CASSKDRGLQTYEQYF.

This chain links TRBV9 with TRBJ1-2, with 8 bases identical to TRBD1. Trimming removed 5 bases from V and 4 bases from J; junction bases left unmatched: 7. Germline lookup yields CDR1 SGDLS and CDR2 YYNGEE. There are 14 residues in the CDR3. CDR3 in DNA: TGTGCCAGCAGGTTTGGACAGGGCTCCTATGGCTACACCTTC. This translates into CASRFGQGSYGYTF.

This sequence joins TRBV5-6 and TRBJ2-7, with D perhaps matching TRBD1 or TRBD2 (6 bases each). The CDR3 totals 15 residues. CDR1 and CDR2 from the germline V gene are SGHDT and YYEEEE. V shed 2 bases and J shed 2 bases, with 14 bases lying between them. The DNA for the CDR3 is TGTGCCAGCAGCTTTGGGGGGCTCGCACCCTACGAGCAGTACTTC. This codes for CASSFGGLAPYEQYF.

The CDR3, as DNA: TGTGCCAGCAGCTTAGAGCAGAATAGCAATCAGCCCCAGCATTTT. Its protein is CASSLEQNSNQPQHF. The V gene is TRBV7-8, the J gene TRBJ1-5, with D hard to call. V lost 1 base, J lost 0 bases, and 7 bases lay in between. Germline V gene sequence: CDR1 SGHVS, CDR2 FQNEAQ. The CDR3 is 15 residues long.

CDR3 loop: CASSLLRGTANTGELFF. The CDR3 DNA reads as TGTGCCAGCAGTTTATTGCGGGGGACCGCGAACACCGGGGAGCTGTTTTTT. This chain joins TRBV28 and TRBJ2-2; 7 positions match TRBD2. Germline V gives CDR1 MDHEN, CDR2 SYDVKM. Losses at the gene ends were 1 base for V and 0 bases for J; bases not matched to a gene: 5. The CDR3 is 17 residues long.

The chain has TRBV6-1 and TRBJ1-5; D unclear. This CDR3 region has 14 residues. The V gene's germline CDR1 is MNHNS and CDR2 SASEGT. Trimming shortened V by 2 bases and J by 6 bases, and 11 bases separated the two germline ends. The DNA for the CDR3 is TGTGCCAGCAGTGAACAGGTCGCTTTTCAGCCCCAGCATTTT. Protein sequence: CASSEQVAFQPQHF.

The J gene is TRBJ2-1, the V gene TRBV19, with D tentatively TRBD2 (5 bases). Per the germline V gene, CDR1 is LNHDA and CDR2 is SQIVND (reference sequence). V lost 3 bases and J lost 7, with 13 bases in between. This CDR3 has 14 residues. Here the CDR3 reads CASSISGLRNEQFF. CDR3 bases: TGTGCCAGTAGTATCAGCGGTCTTCGGAATGAGCAGTTCTTC.

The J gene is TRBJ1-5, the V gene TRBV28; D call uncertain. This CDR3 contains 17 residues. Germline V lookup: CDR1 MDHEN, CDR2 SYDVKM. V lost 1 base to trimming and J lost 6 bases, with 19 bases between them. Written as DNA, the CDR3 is TGTGCCAGCAGTTTATCCCCAAAATCTTCCTGGGGTCAGCCCCAGCATTTT. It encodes CASSLSPKSSWGQPQHF.

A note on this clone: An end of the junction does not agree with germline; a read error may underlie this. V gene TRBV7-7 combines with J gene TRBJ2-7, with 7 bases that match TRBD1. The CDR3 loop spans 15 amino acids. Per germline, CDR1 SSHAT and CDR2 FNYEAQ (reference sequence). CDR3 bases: TGTGCTAGCAGCTTAAGGAATAGGGGGCGCGACGAGCAGTACTTC. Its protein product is CASSLRNRGRDEQYF.

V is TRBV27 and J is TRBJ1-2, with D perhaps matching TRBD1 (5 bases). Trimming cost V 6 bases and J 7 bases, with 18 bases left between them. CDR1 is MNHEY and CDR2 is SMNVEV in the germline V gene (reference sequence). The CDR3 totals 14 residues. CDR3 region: CASRPYQGGSGYTF. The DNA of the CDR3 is TGTGCCAGCAGGCCTTATCAGGGAGGCTCTGGCTACACCTTC.

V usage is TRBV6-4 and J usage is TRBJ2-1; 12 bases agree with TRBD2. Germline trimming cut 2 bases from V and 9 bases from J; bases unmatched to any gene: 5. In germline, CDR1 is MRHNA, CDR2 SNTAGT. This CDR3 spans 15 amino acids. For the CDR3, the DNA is TGTGCCAGCAGTGACCTAGCGGGAGGGTACGGTGAGCAGTTCTTC. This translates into CASSDLAGGYGEQFF.

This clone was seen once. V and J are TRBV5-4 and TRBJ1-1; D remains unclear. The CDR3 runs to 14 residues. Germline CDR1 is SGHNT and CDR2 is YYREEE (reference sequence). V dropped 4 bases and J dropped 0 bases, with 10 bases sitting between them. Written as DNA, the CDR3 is TGTGCCAGCAGCCAGATCCAGTTGAACACTGAAGCTTTCTTT. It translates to CASSQIQLNTEAFF.

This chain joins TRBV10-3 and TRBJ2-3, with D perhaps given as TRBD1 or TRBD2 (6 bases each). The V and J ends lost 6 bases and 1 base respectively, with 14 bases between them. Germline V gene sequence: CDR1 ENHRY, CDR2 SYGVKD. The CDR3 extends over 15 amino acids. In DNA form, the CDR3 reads TGTGCCATCAGGGGGGGCCAGGGGCGCACAGATACGCAGTATTTT. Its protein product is CAIRGGQGRTDTQYF.

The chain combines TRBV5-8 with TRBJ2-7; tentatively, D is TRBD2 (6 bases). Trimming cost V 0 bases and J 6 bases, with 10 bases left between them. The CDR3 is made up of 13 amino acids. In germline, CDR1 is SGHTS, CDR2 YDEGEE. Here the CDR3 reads CASSLARGGEQYF. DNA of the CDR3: TGTGCCAGCAGCTTGGCCCGGGGAGGCGAGCAGTACTTC.

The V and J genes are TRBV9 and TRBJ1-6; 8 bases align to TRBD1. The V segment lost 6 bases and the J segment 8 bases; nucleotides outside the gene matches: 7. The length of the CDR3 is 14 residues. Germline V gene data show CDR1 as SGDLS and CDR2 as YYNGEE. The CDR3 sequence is CASNPGGGDSPLHF. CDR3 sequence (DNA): TGTGCCAGCAACCCAGGGGGCGGCGATTCACCCCTCCACTTT.

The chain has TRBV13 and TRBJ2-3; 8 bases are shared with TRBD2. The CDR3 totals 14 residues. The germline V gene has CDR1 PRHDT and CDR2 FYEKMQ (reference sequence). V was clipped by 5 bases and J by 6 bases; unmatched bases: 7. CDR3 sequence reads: CASSLTLAGDTQYF. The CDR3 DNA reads TGTGCCAGCAGCCTTACCTTAGCGGGGGATACGCAGTATTTT.